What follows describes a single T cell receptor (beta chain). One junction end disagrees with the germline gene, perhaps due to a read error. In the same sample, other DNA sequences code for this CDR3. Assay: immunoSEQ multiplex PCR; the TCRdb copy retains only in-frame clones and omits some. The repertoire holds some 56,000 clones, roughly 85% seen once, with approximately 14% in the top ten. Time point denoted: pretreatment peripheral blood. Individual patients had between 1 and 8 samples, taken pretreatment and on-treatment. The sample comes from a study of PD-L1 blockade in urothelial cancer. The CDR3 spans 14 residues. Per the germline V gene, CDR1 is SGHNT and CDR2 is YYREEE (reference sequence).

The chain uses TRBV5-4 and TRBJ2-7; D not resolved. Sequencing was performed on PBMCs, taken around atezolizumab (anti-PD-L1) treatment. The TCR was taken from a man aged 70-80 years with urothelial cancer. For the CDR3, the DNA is TGTGCTAGCAGCTTAACCGAGAGCTCCTACGAGCAGTACTTC. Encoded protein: CASSLTESSYEQYF.